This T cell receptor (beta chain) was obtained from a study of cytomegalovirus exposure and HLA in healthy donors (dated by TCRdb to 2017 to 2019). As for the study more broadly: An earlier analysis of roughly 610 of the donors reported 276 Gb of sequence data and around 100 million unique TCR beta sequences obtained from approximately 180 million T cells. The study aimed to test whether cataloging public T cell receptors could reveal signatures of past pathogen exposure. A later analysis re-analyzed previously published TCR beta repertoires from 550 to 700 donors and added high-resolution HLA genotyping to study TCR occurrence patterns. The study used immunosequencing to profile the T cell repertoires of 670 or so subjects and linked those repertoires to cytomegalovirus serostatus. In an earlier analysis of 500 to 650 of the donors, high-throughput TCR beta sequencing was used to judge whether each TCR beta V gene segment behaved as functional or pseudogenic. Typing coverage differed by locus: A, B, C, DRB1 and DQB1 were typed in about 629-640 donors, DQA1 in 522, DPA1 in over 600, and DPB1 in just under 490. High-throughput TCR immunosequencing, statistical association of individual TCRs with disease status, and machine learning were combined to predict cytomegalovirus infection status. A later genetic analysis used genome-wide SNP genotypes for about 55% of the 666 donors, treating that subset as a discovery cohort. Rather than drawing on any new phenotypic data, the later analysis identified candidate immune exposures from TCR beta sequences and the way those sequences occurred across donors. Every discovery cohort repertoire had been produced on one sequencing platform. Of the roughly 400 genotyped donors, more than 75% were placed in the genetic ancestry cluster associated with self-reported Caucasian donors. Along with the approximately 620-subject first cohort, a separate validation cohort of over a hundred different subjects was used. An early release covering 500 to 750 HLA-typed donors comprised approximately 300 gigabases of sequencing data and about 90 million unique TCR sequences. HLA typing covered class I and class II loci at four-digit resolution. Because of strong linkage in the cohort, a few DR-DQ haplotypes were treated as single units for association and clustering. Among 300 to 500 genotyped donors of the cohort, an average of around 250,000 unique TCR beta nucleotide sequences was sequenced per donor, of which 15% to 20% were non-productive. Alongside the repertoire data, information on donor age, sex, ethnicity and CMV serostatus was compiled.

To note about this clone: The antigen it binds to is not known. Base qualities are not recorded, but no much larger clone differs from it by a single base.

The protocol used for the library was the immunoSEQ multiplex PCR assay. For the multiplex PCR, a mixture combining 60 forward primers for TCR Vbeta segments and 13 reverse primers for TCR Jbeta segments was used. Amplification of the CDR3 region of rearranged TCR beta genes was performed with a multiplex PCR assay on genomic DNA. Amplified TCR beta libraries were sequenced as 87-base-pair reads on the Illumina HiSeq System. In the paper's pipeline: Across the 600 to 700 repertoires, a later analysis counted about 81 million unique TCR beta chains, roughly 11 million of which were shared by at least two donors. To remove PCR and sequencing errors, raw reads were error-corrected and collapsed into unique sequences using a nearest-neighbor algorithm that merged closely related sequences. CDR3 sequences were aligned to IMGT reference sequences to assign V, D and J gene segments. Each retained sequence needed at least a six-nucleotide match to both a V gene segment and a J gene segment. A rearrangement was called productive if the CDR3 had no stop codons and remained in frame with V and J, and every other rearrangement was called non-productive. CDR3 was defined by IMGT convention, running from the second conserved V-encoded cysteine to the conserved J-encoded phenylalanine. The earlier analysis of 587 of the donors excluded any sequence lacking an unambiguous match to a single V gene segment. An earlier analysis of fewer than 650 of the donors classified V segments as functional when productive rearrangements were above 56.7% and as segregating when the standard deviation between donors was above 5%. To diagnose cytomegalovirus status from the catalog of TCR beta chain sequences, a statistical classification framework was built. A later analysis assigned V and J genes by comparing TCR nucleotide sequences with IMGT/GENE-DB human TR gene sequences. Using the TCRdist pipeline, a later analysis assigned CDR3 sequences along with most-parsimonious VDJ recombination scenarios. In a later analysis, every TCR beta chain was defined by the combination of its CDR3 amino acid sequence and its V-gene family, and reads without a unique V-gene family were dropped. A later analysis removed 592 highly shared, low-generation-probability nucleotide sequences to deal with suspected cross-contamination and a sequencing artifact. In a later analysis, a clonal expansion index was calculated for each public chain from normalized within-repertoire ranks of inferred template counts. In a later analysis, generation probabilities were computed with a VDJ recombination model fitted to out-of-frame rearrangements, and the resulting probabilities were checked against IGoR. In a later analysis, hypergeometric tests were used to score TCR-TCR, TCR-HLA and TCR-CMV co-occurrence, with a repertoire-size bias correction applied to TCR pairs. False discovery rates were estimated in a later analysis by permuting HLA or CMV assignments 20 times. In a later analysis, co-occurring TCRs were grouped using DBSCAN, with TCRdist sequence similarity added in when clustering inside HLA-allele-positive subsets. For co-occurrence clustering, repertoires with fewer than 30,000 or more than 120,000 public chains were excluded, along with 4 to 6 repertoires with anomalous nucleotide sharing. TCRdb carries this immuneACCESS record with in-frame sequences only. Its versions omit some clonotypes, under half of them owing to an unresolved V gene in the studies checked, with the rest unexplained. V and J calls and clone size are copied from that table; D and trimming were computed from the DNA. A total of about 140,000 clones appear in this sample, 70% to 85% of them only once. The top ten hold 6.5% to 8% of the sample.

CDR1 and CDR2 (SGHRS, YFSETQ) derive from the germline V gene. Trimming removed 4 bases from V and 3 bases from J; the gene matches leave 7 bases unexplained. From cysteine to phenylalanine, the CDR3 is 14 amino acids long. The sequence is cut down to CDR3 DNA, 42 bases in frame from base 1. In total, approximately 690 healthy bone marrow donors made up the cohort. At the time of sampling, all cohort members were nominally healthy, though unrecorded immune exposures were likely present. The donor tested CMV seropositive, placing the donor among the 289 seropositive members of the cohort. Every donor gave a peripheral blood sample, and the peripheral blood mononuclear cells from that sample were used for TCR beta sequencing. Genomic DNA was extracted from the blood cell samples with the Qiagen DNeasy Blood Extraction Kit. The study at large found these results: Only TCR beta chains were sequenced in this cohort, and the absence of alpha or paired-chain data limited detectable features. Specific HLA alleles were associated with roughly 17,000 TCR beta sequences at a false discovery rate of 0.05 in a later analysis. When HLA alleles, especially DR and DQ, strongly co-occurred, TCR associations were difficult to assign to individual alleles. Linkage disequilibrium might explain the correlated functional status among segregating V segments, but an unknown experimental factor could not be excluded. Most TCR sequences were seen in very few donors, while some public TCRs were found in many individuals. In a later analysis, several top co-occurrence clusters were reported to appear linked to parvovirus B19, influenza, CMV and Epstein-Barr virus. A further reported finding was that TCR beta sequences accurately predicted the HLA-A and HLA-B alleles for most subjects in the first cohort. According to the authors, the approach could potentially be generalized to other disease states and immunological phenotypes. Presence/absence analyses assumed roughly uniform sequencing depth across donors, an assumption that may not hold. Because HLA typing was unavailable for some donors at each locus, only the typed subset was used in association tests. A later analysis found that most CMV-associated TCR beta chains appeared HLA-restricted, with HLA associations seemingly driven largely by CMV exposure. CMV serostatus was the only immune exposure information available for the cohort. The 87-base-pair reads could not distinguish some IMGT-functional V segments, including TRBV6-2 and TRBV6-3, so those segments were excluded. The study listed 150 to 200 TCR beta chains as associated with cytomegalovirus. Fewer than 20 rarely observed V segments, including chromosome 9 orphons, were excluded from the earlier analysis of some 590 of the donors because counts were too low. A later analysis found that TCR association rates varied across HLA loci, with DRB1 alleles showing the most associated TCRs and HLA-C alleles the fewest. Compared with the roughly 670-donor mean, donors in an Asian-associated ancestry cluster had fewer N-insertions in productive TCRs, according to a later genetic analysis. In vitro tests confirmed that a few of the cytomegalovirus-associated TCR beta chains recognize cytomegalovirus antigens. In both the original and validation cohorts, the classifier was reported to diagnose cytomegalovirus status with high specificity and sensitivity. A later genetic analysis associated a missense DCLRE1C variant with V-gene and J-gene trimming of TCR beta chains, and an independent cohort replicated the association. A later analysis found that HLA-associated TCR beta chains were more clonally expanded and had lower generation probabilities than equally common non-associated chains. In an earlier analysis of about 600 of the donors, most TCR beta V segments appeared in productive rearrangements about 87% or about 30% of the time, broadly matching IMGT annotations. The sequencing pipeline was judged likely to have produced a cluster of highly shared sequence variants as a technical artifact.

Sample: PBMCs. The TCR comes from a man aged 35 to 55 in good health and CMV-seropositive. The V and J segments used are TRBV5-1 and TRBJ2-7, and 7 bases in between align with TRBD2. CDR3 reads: CASSPPTSSYEQYF. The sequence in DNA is TGCGCCAGCAGCCCGCCGACTAGCAGCTACGAGCAGTACTTC.